This is a list of T cell receptor beta chains from one sample in a study of blood T cells in healthy people across ages. One entry per CDR3 protein results from TCRdb running MiXCR on the 5' RACE reads. The table includes 270,000 or so distinct CDR3 sequences, 25% to 30% detected once. Source material: blood. The receptors derive from a woman aged 70 to 79 in good health. CDR3s include the opening cysteine and the closing phenylalanine or tryptophan. D genes are given only for firm matches. Where a row states a size, it is once, few, many or the class of an expanded clone; other rows omit it.

j_call v_call clone_size d_call cdr3_aa cdr3_nt
TRBJ2-7 TRBV4-1 . . CASNQGLQDYEQYF TGCGCCAGCAACCAAGGATTACAGGACTACGAGCAGTACTTC
TRBJ2-3 TRBV4-3 many . CASSQDGTPSTDTQYF TGCGCCAGCAGCCAAGATGGGACGCCCAGCACAGATACGCAGTATTTT
TRBJ2-5 TRBV11-2 few TRBD2 CASSYLAGEQETQYF TGTGCCAGCAGCTATCTAGCGGGGGAACAAGAGACCCAGTACTTC
TRBJ2-2 TRBV28 few . CASSLFRRELFF TGTGCCAGCAGTTTATTCCGCCGGGAGCTGTTTTTT
TRBJ1-2 TRBV20-1 . . CSARDRGASVNYGYTF TGCAGTGCTAGAGATAGGGGGGCTTCTGTGAATTATGGCTACACCTTC
TRBJ1-2 TRBV29-1 few . CSVGTQGKGGYTF TGCAGCGTGGGTACACAGGGAAAAGGTGGCTACACCTTC
TRBJ2-1 TRBV28 few TRBD2 CASSYWTSPTQARYNEQFF TGTGCCAGCAGTTATTGGACTAGTCCCACCCAAGCCCGCTACAATGAGCAGTTCTTC
TRBJ2-1 TRBV20-1 . TRBD2 CSARLAGSSGRGNEQFF TGCAGTGCAAGACTAGCGGGGTCTAGTGGTCGGGGCAATGAGCAGTTCTTC
TRBJ2-7 TRBV4-2 . . CASSQDRTTAYEQYF TGTGCCAGCAGCCAAGATAGGACCACTGCCTACGAGCAGTACTTC
TRBJ2-7 TRBV18 . . CASSPQQSGWDKSYEQYF TGTGCCAGCTCACCACAGCAATCTGGGTGGGACAAATCCTACGAGCAGTACTTC
TRBJ2-1 TRBV27 . . CASRDSYNEQFF TGTGCCAGCAGGGACAGCTACAATGAGCAGTTCTTC
TRBJ2-2 TRBV12-3/TRBV12-4 few . CASSLVGKTGELFF TGTGCCAGCAGTTTAGTGGGGAAGACCGGGGAGCTGTTTTTT
TRBJ2-1 TRBV28 . . CASITGQGNEQFF TGTGCCAGCATCACAGGGCAGGGCAATGAGCAGTTCTTC
TRBJ1-4 TRBV7-2 few TRBD1 CASSSDRVNAEKLFF TGTGCCAGCAGCTCGGACAGGGTTAATGCTGAAAAACTGTTTTTT
TRBJ1-3 TRBV20-1 . . CSAPKGGDVRNTIYF TGCAGTGCTCCAAAGGGCGGGGACGTCCGAAACACCATATATTTT
TRBJ2-3 TRBV20-1 few . CSAWVAGSTDTQYF TGCAGTGCTTGGGTGGCTGGGAGCACAGATACGCAGTATTTT
TRBJ2-2 TRBV7-9 . . CASSFIFDGVGELFF TGTGCCAGCAGCTTCATATTCGACGGAGTCGGGGAGCTGTTTTTT
TRBJ2-1 TRBV2 once . CAVSGGPGVNNEQFF TGTGCCGTCAGTGGAGGACCGGGCGTCAACAATGAGCAGTTCTTC
TRBJ1-2 TRBV20-1 . TRBD1 CSAADRDYGYTF TGCAGTGCAGCTGACAGGGACTATGGCTACACCTTC
TRBJ2-1 TRBV7-3 once TRBD2 CASSLGTSGRGAYNEQFF TGTGCCAGCAGCCTAGGGACTAGCGGGAGGGGGGCCTACAATGAGCAGTTCTTC
TRBJ1-2 TRBV29-1 . . CSVPTLGGKINYGYTF TGCAGCGTTCCTACCCTCGGGGGGAAAATTAACTATGGCTACACCTTC
TRBJ2-1 TRBV4-1 . TRBD1 CANSQQRDRGRNEQFF TGCGCCAACAGCCAACAGCGGGACAGGGGTAGAAATGAGCAGTTCTTC
TRBJ2-1 TRBV11-3 . . CASSLIDSWGADNEQFF TGTGCCAGCAGCTTAATTGATTCGTGGGGGGCCGACAATGAGCAGTTCTTC
TRBJ1-2 TRBV6-6 few TRBD1 CASSYGRDRDGYTF TGTGCCAGCAGCTACGGCAGGGACAGGGATGGCTACACCTTC
TRBJ1-2 TRBV20-1 . . CSARGGRGTNYGYTF TGCAGTGCTAGAGGAGGGCGGGGGACTAACTATGGCTACACCTTC
TRBJ2-5 TRBV5-1 . . CASSSGRTGSETQYF TGCGCCAGCAGCTCGGGACGGACTGGGAGCGAGACCCAGTACTTC
TRBJ2-5 TRBV12-3/TRBV12-4 few . CASSLHGSTETQYF TGTGCCAGCAGTTTACACGGGAGTACGGAGACCCAGTACTTC
TRBJ2-5 TRBV27 . . CASSLRGRQETQYF TGTGCCAGCAGTTTAAGGGGCAGACAAGAGACCCAGTACTTC
TRBJ2-5 TRBV7-7 many . CASSTGLGETQYF TGTGCTAGCAGCACGGGACTGGGAGAGACCCAGTACTTC
TRBJ2-7 TRBV6-6 . . CASSHPTYEQYF TGTGCCAGCAGTCATCCTACTTACGAGCAGTACTTC
TRBJ2-7 TRBV20-1 . TRBD2 CSVAGGPIPYEQYF TGCAGTGTAGCGGGAGGCCCTATACCCTACGAGCAGTACTTC
TRBJ2-7 TRBV27 . TRBD1 CASTMGQGPHYEQYF TGTGCCAGCACCATGGGACAGGGGCCGCACTACGAGCAGTACTTC
TRBJ2-5 TRBV20-1 few . CSASTSGPETQYF TGCAGTGCTAGTACCAGCGGGCCGGAGACCCAGTACTTC
TRBJ2-5 TRBV28 few . CASSPRGLAQETQYF TGTGCCAGCAGTCCGCGGGGCCTAGCGCAAGAGACCCAGTACTTC